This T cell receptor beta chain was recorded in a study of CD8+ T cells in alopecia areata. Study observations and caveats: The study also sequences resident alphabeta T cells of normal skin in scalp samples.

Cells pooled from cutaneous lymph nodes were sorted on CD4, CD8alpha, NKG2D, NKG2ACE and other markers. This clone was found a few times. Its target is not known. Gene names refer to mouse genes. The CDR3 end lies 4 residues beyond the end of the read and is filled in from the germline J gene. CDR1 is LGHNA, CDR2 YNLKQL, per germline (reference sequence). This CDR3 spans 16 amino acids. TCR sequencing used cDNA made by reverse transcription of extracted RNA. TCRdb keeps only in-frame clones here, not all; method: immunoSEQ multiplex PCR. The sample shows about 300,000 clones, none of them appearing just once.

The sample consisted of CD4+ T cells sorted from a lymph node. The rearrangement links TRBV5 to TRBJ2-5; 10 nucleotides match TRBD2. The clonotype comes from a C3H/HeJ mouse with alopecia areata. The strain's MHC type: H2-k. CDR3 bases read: TGTGCCAGCAGCCATCCCGACTGGGGGGAAGGAGAC. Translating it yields CASSHPDWGEGD. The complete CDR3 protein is CASSHPDWGEGDTQYF.